This TCR beta chain is from a study of chemoradiotherapy in HPV16-positive cancers. Study context: Candidate HPV-specific T-cell clones and common TCR motifs came from functional assays in two HPV16-positive patients.

With 1 base clipped from V and 9 bases from J, the junction kept 14 bases outside the gene matches. Germline V gene data show CDR1 as LGHNA and CDR2 as YNFKEQ. This CDR3 has 17 amino acids. This clone was seen just once. Antigen specificity is unknown. Clones were sequenced by immunoSEQ multiplex PCR, and TCRdb holds only the in-frame ones, with some missing. The sample holds some 30,000 clones, more than 75% seen once. Findings and caveats of the study: During treatment, candidate HPV-specific clones and E7-related motifs expanded in tumor. Better recurrence-free survival went with HPV-responsive T-cell expansion in HPV16-positive patients.

Samples were taken several times over chemoradiotherapy. The TCR was taken from a human donor with HPV-associated anogenital cancer. The material sequenced was blood, taken from a patient who underwent chemoradiotherapy. The chain carries TRBV4-2 and TRBJ2-1; 8 nucleotides match TRBD2. CDR3 nucleotides: TGTGCCAGCAGCCAAGGCCAGGAGCGGGGGTTGAGCAGTGAGCAGTTCTTC. Translation: CASSQGQERGLSSEQFF.